These 23 T cell receptor beta chains were all obtained from the same sample, sequenced in a study of cytomegalovirus exposure and HLA in healthy donors. The primer mix had 60 Vbeta and 13 Jbeta primers. The assay was immunoSEQ multiplex PCR, and TCRdb's table has in-frame clones only and misses some. The profile shows some 160,000 clones, 65% to 85% of them singletons. Sequenced: PBMCs. Receptors were obtained from a male donor in good health and CMV-seronegative.

This rearrangement joins TRBV7-9 to TRBJ2-5; possible D gene TRBD2, 5 bases. Trimming left V 0 bases short and J 5 bases short, with 10 bases between. In germline, CDR1 is SEHNR, CDR2 FQNEAQ (reference sequence). The CDR3 sequence is 14 residues long. CDR3 region: CASSLAAGKETQYF. CDR3 nucleotide sequence: TGTGCCAGCAGCTTAGCAGCCGGGAAGGAGACCCAGTACTTC.

This chain joins TRBV18 and TRBJ1-5; weak D call: TRBD1 (6 bases). Trimming shortened V by 4 bases and J by 3 bases, and 13 bases separated the two germline ends. The V gene's germline CDR1 is KGHSH and CDR2 LQKENI. The CDR3 totals 15 residues. In DNA, the CDR3 is TGTGCCAGCTCACTAACGGGACAAAACAATCAGCCCCAGCATTTT. Protein sequence: CASSLTGQNNQPQHF. Drawing the rest from reference TRBV18 and TRBJ1-5, the complete variable domain is NAGVMQNPRHLVRRRGQEARLRCSPMKGHSHVYWYRQLPEEGLKFMVYLQKENIIDESGMPKERFSAEFPKEGPSILRIQQVVRGDSAAYFCASSLTGQNNQPQHFGDGTRLSIL.

The chain recombines TRBV5-6 with TRBJ1-2; no reliable D call. The CDR3 consists of 14 residues. With 1 base removed from V and 4 bases from J, the gap between germline ends came to 11 bases. Germline V CDR1 and CDR2: SGHDT, YYEEEE. The CDR3 reads CASSLIQRSYGYTF. CDR3 sequence (DNA): TGTGCCAGCAGCTTGATTCAGAGGAGCTATGGCTACACCTTC.

In its sample, this clone was seen once. This chain joins TRBV5-1 and TRBJ2-5, with 16 bases identical to TRBD2. The CDR3 has 19 amino acids. Germline lookup yields CDR1 SGHRS and CDR2 YFSETQ. Trimming removed 0 bases from V and 5 bases from J; junction bases left unmatched: 10. The CDR3 is CASSLEGTSGGAAGETQYF. For the CDR3, the DNA is TGCGCCAGCAGCTTGGAAGGGACTAGCGGGGGGGCCGCCGGGGAGACCCAGTACTTC.

V gene TRBV5-1 combines with J gene TRBJ2-5, with 8 bases matching TRBD1. J gave up 1 base and V 4 bases, and 6 bases lay outside the gene matches. The CDR3 extends over 15 amino acids. The germline gives CDR1 SGHRS, CDR2 YFSETQ. The DNA for the CDR3 is TGCGCCAGCAGCCCAGGGGACAGGTTCCAAGAGACCCAGTACTTC. This translates into CASSPGDRFQETQYF.

This clone was seen only once. The chain employs TRBV19 and TRBJ2-1; weak D call: TRBD1 (5 bases). Germline loops: CDR1 LNHDA, CDR2 SQIVND (reference sequence). The CDR3 runs 16 residues. Trimming cost V 6 bases and J 8 bases, with 23 bases left between them. This CDR3 is CASSPGLSKGRDEQFF. The CDR3 bases are TGTGCCAGTAGCCCCGGCCTAAGTAAAGGCAGGGATGAGCAGTTCTTC.

This rearrangement joins TRBV30 to TRBJ2-3; 7 bases agree with TRBD2. The CDR3 totals 14 residues. V was pared by 5 bases and J by 2 bases, with 7 bases of the junction left unmatched. Germline loops: CDR1 GTSNPN, CDR2 SVGIG (reference sequence). The CDR3 coding sequence is TGTGCCTGGTGGAGGCTAGCGGCCACAGATACGCAGTATTTT. It encodes CAWWRLAATDTQYF.

The V call is TRBV4-2, the J call TRBJ2-1, with 9 bases fitting TRBD2. The trim removed 0 bases at V and 4 bases at J, leaving 7 bases unmatched. Per the germline V gene, CDR1 is LGHNA and CDR2 is YNFKEQ. CDR3 length: 17 residues. CDR3 residues: CASSQEQSSGAYNEQFF. The CDR3 DNA reads as TGTGCCAGCAGCCAAGAGCAATCTAGCGGGGCTTACAATGAGCAGTTCTTC.

The rearrangement uses TRBV12-5 and TRBJ1-1; D ambiguous. This CDR3 spans 12 amino acids. The ends were cut back, 3 bases at V and 4 bases at J, with 6 bases in the middle. Germline CDR1 and CDR2: LGHNT and FRNRAP. CDR3 DNA: TGTGCTAGTGGTTTTTCAGGCACTGAAGCTTTCTTT. It codes for CASGFSGTEAFF. The whole variable domain, filled in from reference TRBV12-5 and TRBJ1-1, reads DARVTQTPRHKVTEMGQEVTMRCQPILGHNTVFWYRQTMMQGLELLAYFRNRAPLDDSGMPKDRFSAEMPDATLATLKIQPSEPRDSAVYFCASGFSGTEAFFGQGTRLTVV.

This sequence joins TRBV25-1 and TRBJ2-1; 9 bases agree with TRBD2. This CDR3 comprises 15 residues. Germline CDR1 is MGHDK and CDR2 is SYGVNS. Trimming removed 3 bases from V and 4 bases from J; junction bases left unmatched: 4. In DNA, the CDR3 is TGTGCCAGCAGTGAGACTAGCGGACCTTACAATGAGCAGTTCTTC. Amino acid sequence: CASSETSGPYNEQFF.

The table lists this clone with a count of one. This chain links TRBV14 with TRBJ1-1, with 11 positions matching TRBD1. CDR1 and CDR2 from the germline V gene are SGHDN and FVKESK. This CDR3 is built from 17 residues. V gave up 5 bases and J gave up 0 bases; unmatched junction bases: 8. CDR3 sequence (DNA): TGTGCCAGCAGCGGGACAGGGGGAGACTATCTGAACACTGAAGCTTTCTTT. Translating gives CASSGTGGDYLNTEAFF.

V and J are TRBV7-9 and TRBJ2-5; D not resolved. CDR1 is SEHNR, CDR2 FQNEAQ, per germline (reference sequence). Trimming took 0 bases from V and 4 from J, leaving 3 bases between them. The CDR3 loop spans 12 amino acids. In DNA form, the CDR3 reads TGTGCCAGCAGCTTAGCCGGAGAGACCCAGTACTTC. It yields the protein CASSLAGETQYF.

The chain is built from TRBV27 and TRBJ1-6; 8 nucleotides align to TRBD1. Germline V lookup: CDR1 MNHEY, CDR2 SMNVEV (reference sequence). V dropped 3 bases and J dropped 9; count of bases not matched to a gene: 4. This CDR3 contains 14 residues. The CDR3 DNA reads TGTGCCAGCAGTTTCCGACAGGGGATTTCACCCCTCCACTTT. The encoded protein is CASSFRQGISPLHF.

The chain is built from TRBV9 and TRBJ2-3; 11 bases map to TRBD2. The V gene end was trimmed by 0 bases and the J gene end by 2 bases; junction bases not matched to a gene: 2. The germline V gene has CDR1 SGDLS and CDR2 YYNGEE. This CDR3 is 16 amino acids long. The chain's CDR3 is CASSVALAGATDTQYF. For the CDR3, the DNA is TGTGCCAGCAGCGTAGCACTAGCGGGGGCCACAGATACGCAGTATTTT.

The chain recombines TRBV4-1 with TRBJ2-7; TRBD2 might be the D (5 bases). The germline CDR1 and CDR2 sequences are MGHRA and YSYEKL. V shed 4 bases and J shed 9 bases, with 25 bases lying between them. CDR3 length: 16 residues. The CDR3 DNA reads TGCGCCAGCAGCCCTTTTTGGGCAGGAGGAGGTCAACTGCAGTACTTC. Its protein product is CASSPFWAGGGQLQYF.

The chain is built from TRBV6-1 and TRBJ2-5, with D possibly matching TRBD1 (6 bases). There are 11 residues in the CDR3. Trimming left V 3 bases short and J 14 bases short, with 13 bases between. Germline V gene sequence: CDR1 MNHNS, CDR2 SASEGT. CDR3 in amino acids: CASSDWGTSYF. In DNA form, the CDR3 reads TGTGCCAGCAGTGATTGGGGGACAAGTTACTTC.

CDR3 DNA: TGCGCCAGCAGCTTATCAGGGCAGGTCCTTAACACCGGGGAGCTGTTTTTT. It encodes CASSLSGQVLNTGELFF. The rearrangement joins TRBV5-1 to TRBJ2-2, with D perhaps matching TRBD1 (5 bases). Germline CDR1 and CDR2: SGHRS and YFSETQ. V lost 2 bases and J 2 bases, leaving 16 bases between the germline ends. CDR3 length equals 17 residues.

The rearrangement uses TRBV4-1 and TRBJ2-3; 10 bases are a match to TRBD2. The germline CDR1 and CDR2 sequences are MGHRA and YSYEKL. The CDR3 consists of 19 residues. The ends lost 2 bases at V and 5 bases at J; junction bases unmatched: 16. This CDR3 reads CASSQRTAGGPIRGDTQYF. In nucleotides, the CDR3 is TGCGCCAGCAGCCAAAGGACAGCGGGAGGGCCGATTCGTGGAGATACGCAGTATTTT.

This chain joins TRBV6-6 and TRBJ1-4; TRBD1 matches 10 bases. Germline CDR1 MNHNY, CDR2 SVGAGI (reference sequence). V trimming: 1 base; J trimming: 5 bases; junction bases outside the gene matches: 1. This CDR3 comprises 15 residues. Here the CDR3 reads CASSYLDRGNEKLFF. The CDR3 nucleotides read TGTGCCAGCAGTTACTTGGACAGGGGGAATGAAAAACTGTTTTTT.

The CDR3 is CASSEGTSTDTQYF. For the CDR3, the DNA is TGTGCCAGCAGTGAGGGGACTAGCACAGATACGCAGTATTTT. V is TRBV6-1 and J is TRBJ2-3; D possibly corresponds to TRBD2 (6 bases). CDR3 length: 14 residues. V was pared by 3 bases and J by 0 bases, with 7 bases between. Germline V CDR1 and CDR2: MNHNS, SASEGT.

A remark on this clone: Other DNA sequences in the same sample also yield this CDR3. The rearrangement joins TRBV28 to TRBJ2-2, with D perhaps TRBD2 (5 bases). Between the trimmed V and J ends, which lost 4 bases and 6 bases, there was a span of 15 bases. This CDR3 region has 15 residues. Looked up from germline, CDR1 is MDHEN and CDR2 is SYDVKM. CDR3: CASSWPGLAAGELFF. CDR3 coding DNA: TGTGCCAGCAGTTGGCCCGGACTGGCGGCCGGGGAGCTGTTTTTT.

The rearrangement uses TRBV27 and TRBJ1-1; maybe TRBD1 (6 bases). There are 11 residues in the CDR3. The V gene lost 8 bases and the J gene lost 7 bases, with 11 bases spanning the gap. Per germline, CDR1 MNHEY and CDR2 SMNVEV (reference sequence). CDR3 in DNA: TGTGCCAGCTCGACAGGCGTTGAAGCTTTCTTT. Its protein is CASSTGVEAFF.

This chain uses TRBV27 with TRBJ2-5; D gene unclear. The CDR3 loop spans 15 amino acids. Between the trimmed V and J ends, which lost 0 bases and 1 base, there was a span of 9 bases. Germline loops: CDR1 MNHEY, CDR2 SMNVEV (reference sequence). DNA for the CDR3: TGTGCCAGCAGTTTATCGAACAGCTTCCAAGAGACCCAGTACTTC. Protein: CASSLSNSFQETQYF.